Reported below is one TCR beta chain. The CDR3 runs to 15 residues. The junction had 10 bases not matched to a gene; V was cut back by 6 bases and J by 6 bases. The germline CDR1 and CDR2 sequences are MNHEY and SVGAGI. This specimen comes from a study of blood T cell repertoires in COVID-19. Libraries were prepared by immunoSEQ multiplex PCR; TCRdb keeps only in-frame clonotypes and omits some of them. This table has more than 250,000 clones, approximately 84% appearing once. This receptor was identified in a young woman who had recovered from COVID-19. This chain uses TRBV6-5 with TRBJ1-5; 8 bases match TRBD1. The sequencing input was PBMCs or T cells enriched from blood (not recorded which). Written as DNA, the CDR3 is TGTGCCAGCAGATCACTTACAGGGGGAAGTCAGCCCCAGCATTTT. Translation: CASRSLTGGSQPQHF.